Sequencing of this T cell receptor beta chain was carried out in a study of blood T cell repertoires in COVID-19. Study-level information: Sites in the United States, Italy and Spain provided acute and convalescent COVID-19 samples.

Trimming took 2 bases from V and 3 from J, leaving 11 bases between them. Germline V gene lookup returns CDR1 SGHTA and CDR2 FQGNSA. The CDR3 length is 15 residues. Authors' analysis steps: Estimates of nucleated cell counts were drawn from the amplification of reference gene primers. The protocol was immunoSEQ multiplex PCR, while the TCRdb copy is restricted to in-frame clones and leaves out a portion. V and J calls plus clone size are reproduced from that table; the DNA served to infer D and trimming. The sample records just over 40,000 clones, about 80% being singletons. The source material was peripheral blood. The rearrangement links TRBV7-2 to TRBJ1-3; TRBD1 is a possible D gene (5 bases). The receptor was isolated from a woman aged 55-75 years with acute or convalescent COVID-19. As DNA, the CDR3 is TGTGCCAGCAGCTTAATAGTACAGGTTGGAAACACCATATATTTT. Translated, it gives CASSLIVQVGNTIYF.